The rows below give T cell receptor beta chains drawn from one sample of a study of OX40 agonist ivuxolimab in advanced cancers. Using immunoSEQ multiplex PCR, the repertoire was profiled, and TCRdb retains in-frame clones only, with some absent. The sample holds roughly 75,000 clones; roughly 84% are singletons and the top ten take approximately 6.5%. This material consisted of CD4+ or CD8+ T cells sorted from blood, taken in a trial of the OX40 agonist ivuxolimab. The receptors originated from an adult with an advanced solid tumor such as melanoma, head and neck, liver or kidney cancer. CDR3s include the opening cysteine and the closing phenylalanine or tryptophan. The D gene is left open where the match is weak. The listing skips clone size in some rows; elsewhere it reads once, few, many or a size class.

V: TRBV7-8; D: TRBD1; J: TRBJ1-2; size: NA; CDR3: CASSDPGQHYGYTF; DNA: TGTGCCAGCAGCGATCCGGGACAGCACTATGGCTACACCTTC
V: TRBV7-9; D: NA; J: TRBJ1-2; size: NA; CDR3: CASSLTVNGYTF; DNA: TGTGCCAGCAGCTTAACGGTAAATGGCTACACCTTC
V: TRBV6-1; D: NA; J: TRBJ2-3; size: few; CDR3: CATLRAHLGGDTQYF; DNA: TGTGCCACCCTACGGGCGCACCTAGGGGGAGATACGCAGTATTTT
V: TRBV10-3; D: NA; J: TRBJ2-1; size: NA; CDR3: CAIGKGSYNEQFF; DNA: TGTGCCATCGGGAAGGGCAGTTACAATGAGCAGTTCTTC
V: TRBV7-6; D: TRBD1; J: TRBJ2-1; size: NA; CDR3: CASSSPSQGENEQFF; DNA: TGTGCCAGCAGCTCGCCATCTCAGGGGGAGAATGAGCAGTTCTTC
V: TRBV2; D: NA; J: TRBJ1-1; size: NA; CDR3: CASSEERNTEAFF; DNA: TGTGCCAGCAGTGAGGAAAGGAACACTGAAGCTTTCTTT
V: TRBV10-3; D: NA; J: TRBJ2-3; size: NA; CDR3: CAISDHTSSTDTQYF; DNA: TGTGCCATCAGTGATCATACTTCAAGCACAGATACGCAGTATTTT
V: TRBV6-5; D: NA; J: TRBJ1-1; size: NA; CDR3: CASSFHGRANTEAFF; DNA: TGTGCCAGCAGCTTCCATGGCAGGGCGAACACTGAAGCTTTCTTT
V: TRBV7-2; D: TRBD2; J: TRBJ2-7; size: NA; CDR3: CASSASGGERYF; DNA: TGTGCCAGCAGCGCTAGCGGGGGGGAGCGGTACTTC
V: TRBV30; D: TRBD2; J: TRBJ2-3; size: NA; CDR3: CALTFLAGAGADTQYF; DNA: TGTGCCTTAACATTCCTAGCGGGTGCAGGCGCAGATACGCAGTATTTT
V: TRBV14; D: NA; J: TRBJ2-3; size: NA; CDR3: CASSQQWGTDTQYF; DNA: TGTGCCAGCAGCCAACAGTGGGGCACAGATACGCAGTATTTT
V: TRBV18; D: NA; J: TRBJ1-6; size: few; CDR3: CASSLSTAYYNSPLHF; DNA: TGTGCCAGCTCCCTCTCGACAGCCTACTATAATTCACCCCTCCACTTT
V: TRBV5-5; D: TRBD2; J: TRBJ2-5; size: NA; CDR3: CATTGGIFRQETQYF; DNA: TGTGCCACCACGGGGGGGATATTCCGCCAAGAGACCCAGTACTTC
V: TRBV7-9; D: NA; J: TRBJ1-2; size: NA; CDR3: CASSLSGDDYGYTF; DNA: TGTGCCAGCAGCTTATCAGGGGACGACTATGGCTACACCTTC
V: TRBV18; D: TRBD1; J: TRBJ1-3; size: NA; CDR3: CASSLSDRAGNTIYF; DNA: TGTGCCAGCTCACTATCGGACAGGGCTGGAAACACCATATATTTT
V: TRBV30; D: NA; J: TRBJ2-1; size: NA; CDR3: CAWSSGTGYNEQFF; DNA: TGTGCCTGGAGTTCTGGCACAGGGTACAATGAGCAGTTCTTC
V: TRBV13; D: TRBD1; J: TRBJ1-1; size: few; CDR3: CASSYRGLNTEAFF; DNA: TGTGCCAGCAGTTACAGGGGTTTGAACACTGAAGCTTTCTTT
V: TRBV11-2; D: NA; J: TRBJ2-1; size: NA; CDR3: CASSLDVMENYNEQFF; DNA: TGTGCCAGCAGCTTAGACGTAATGGAGAACTACAATGAGCAGTTCTTC
V: TRBV6-5; D: TRBD2; J: TRBJ2-7; size: NA; CDR3: CASSYSGAGGGYEQYF; DNA: TGTGCCAGCAGTTACTCGGGGGCGGGAGGGGGTTACGAGCAGTACTTC
V: TRBV7-9; D: NA; J: TRBJ2-1; size: NA; CDR3: CASSFLDGSYNEQFF; DNA: TGTGCCAGCAGCTTTTTAGACGGATCCTACAATGAGCAGTTCTTC
V: TRBV5-5; D: NA; J: TRBJ2-3; size: NA; CDR3: CASSSRVSTDTQYF; DNA: TGTGCCAGCAGCTCCAGGGTCTCCACAGATACGCAGTATTTT
V: TRBV5-1; D: TRBD1; J: TRBJ2-2; size: few; CDR3: CASNQDRGNTGELFF; DNA: TGCGCCAGCAACCAAGACAGGGGGAACACCGGGGAGCTGTTTTTT
V: TRBV30; D: NA; J: TRBJ1-1; size: NA; CDR3: CACGLQLGKAFF; DNA: TGTGCCTGCGGATTACAACTGGGGAAAGCTTTCTTT
V: TRBV9; D: TRBD2; J: TRBJ2-2; size: NA; CDR3: CASSVDGRAGELFF; DNA: TGTGCCAGCAGCGTAGACGGGAGGGCCGGGGAGCTGTTTTTT
V: TRBV10-2; D: TRBD2; J: TRBJ2-1; size: NA; CDR3: CASRDSGGPGNEQFF; DNA: TGCGCCAGCAGGGATAGCGGGGGGCCGGGCAATGAGCAGTTCTTC
V: TRBV7-8; D: NA; J: TRBJ2-2; size: once; CDR3: CASSLALSGELFF; DNA: TGTGCCAGCAGCTTAGCTCTCTCCGGGGAGCTGTTTTTT
V: TRBV18; D: NA; J: TRBJ1-1; size: once; CDR3: CASSGARDTEAFF; DNA: TGTGCCAGCTCGGGGGCCAGGGACACTGAAGCTTTCTTT
V: TRBV7-3; D: NA; J: TRBJ2-2; size: once; CDR3: CASSFTGGTTGELFF; DNA: TGTGCCAGCAGCTTCACCGGGGGCACCACCGGGGAGCTGTTTTTT
V: TRBV27; D: TRBD2; J: TRBJ2-1; size: few; CDR3: CASSSRTSGRGNEQFF; DNA: TGTGCCAGCAGTTCAAGGACTAGCGGGAGGGGTAATGAGCAGTTCTTC
V: TRBV6-5; D: NA; J: TRBJ1-1; size: NA; CDR3: CASSSSSFNTEAFF; DNA: TGTGCCAGCAGTAGCTCTTCGTTCAACACTGAAGCTTTCTTT
V: TRBV7-8; D: NA; J: TRBJ2-3; size: NA; CDR3: CASSLGRGRTDTQYF; DNA: TGTGCCAGCAGCTTAGGTCGGGGGCGGACAGATACGCAGTATTTT
V: TRBV30; D: NA; J: TRBJ2-7; size: NA; CDR3: CAWSVTGNEQYF; DNA: TGTGCCTGGAGTGTAACAGGCAACGAGCAGTACTTC
V: TRBV13; D: TRBD1; J: TRBJ1-4; size: NA; CDR3: CASSLRQGGEKLFF; DNA: TGTGCCAGCAGCCTCCGACAGGGAGGAGAAAAACTGTTTTTT
V: TRBV18; D: NA; J: TRBJ2-3; size: NA; CDR3: CASSEAGDTQYF; DNA: TGTGCCAGCTCCGAGGCGGGAGATACGCAGTATTTT
V: TRBV11-3; D: NA; J: TRBJ1-4; size: once; CDR3: CASSLGGKLFF; DNA: TGTGCCAGCAGCTTGGGTGGCAAACTGTTTTTT
V: TRBV5-1; D: NA; J: TRBJ1-3; size: once; CDR3: CASSSLGTSGNTIYF; DNA: TGCGCCAGCAGCAGCCTAGGGACCTCTGGAAACACCATATATTTT
V: TRBV18; D: NA; J: TRBJ1-5; size: NA; CDR3: CASSPTRNNQPQHF; DNA: TGTGCCAGCTCACCAACACGTAACAATCAGCCCCAGCATTTT
V: TRBV18; D: TRBD2; J: TRBJ2-7; size: NA; CDR3: CASSLGVAGREQYF; DNA: TGTGCCAGCTCCCTAGGGGTAGCGGGACGCGAGCAGTACTTC
V: TRBV7-2; D: NA; J: TRBJ1-6; size: few; CDR3: CASSVSTGTVSPLHF; DNA: TGTGCCAGCAGCGTTAGCACAGGGACGGTGTCACCCCTCCACTTT
V: TRBV27; D: NA; J: TRBJ2-6; size: NA; CDR3: CASSLYGGPGANVLTF; DNA: TGTGCCAGCAGTTTATACGGGGGGCCCGGGGCCAACGTCCTGACTTTC
V: TRBV7-9; D: NA; J: TRBJ1-1; size: NA; CDR3: CASSWDRGTEAFF; DNA: TGTGCCAGCAGCTGGGACCGGGGGACTGAAGCTTTCTTT
V: TRBV10-3; D: NA; J: TRBJ2-7; size: NA; CDR3: CAISSAGTTSYEQYF; DNA: TGTGCCATCAGTTCGGCCGGGACCACTTCCTACGAGCAGTACTTC
V: TRBV4-2; D: TRBD1; J: TRBJ2-6; size: NA; CDR3: CASSQDLPTGGYSGANVLTF; DNA: TGTGCCAGCAGCCAAGATCTACCTACAGGGGGTTACTCTGGGGCCAACGTCCTGACTTTC
V: TRBV5-1; D: TRBD1; J: TRBJ1-4; size: few; CDR3: CASTSGQVNEKLFF; DNA: TGCGCCAGCACCTCGGGACAGGTTAATGAAAAACTGTTTTTT
V: TRBV7-9; D: NA; J: TRBJ2-7; size: NA; CDR3: CASSQPVGGSSYEQYF; DNA: TGTGCCAGCAGCCAGCCTGTGGGCGGCAGCTCCTACGAGCAGTACTTC
V: TRBV9; D: NA; J: TRBJ2-1; size: NA; CDR3: CASSAFWGNNEQFF; DNA: TGTGCCAGCAGTGCATTTTGGGGGAACAATGAGCAGTTCTTC
V: TRBV20-1; D: NA; J: TRBJ1-1; size: few; CDR3: CSARSLTEAFF; DNA: TGCAGTGCTAGGTCGCTCACTGAAGCTTTCTTT
V: TRBV7-9; D: NA; J: TRBJ2-7; size: NA; CDR3: CASRTGSYEQYF; DNA: TGTGCCAGCAGAACGGGCTCCTACGAGCAGTACTTC
V: TRBV30; D: NA; J: TRBJ2-1; size: NA; CDR3: CAWSRLSPYNEQFF; DNA: TGTGCCTGGAGCCGGCTCTCCCCCTACAATGAGCAGTTCTTC
V: TRBV2; D: NA; J: TRBJ2-6; size: NA; CDR3: CASRTLGGTGANVLTF; DNA: TGTGCCAGCAGGACGCTAGGGGGAACTGGGGCCAACGTCCTGACTTTC
V: TRBV7-2; D: TRBD2; J: TRBJ2-5; size: NA; CDR3: CASSLSVAGGFETQYF; DNA: TGTGCCAGCAGCTTATCGGTAGCGGGAGGGTTTGAGACCCAGTACTTC
V: TRBV10-3; D: TRBD1; J: TRBJ1-3; size: once; CDR3: CASGQGAASGNTIYF; DNA: TGTGCCAGCGGACAGGGGGCAGCTTCTGGAAACACCATATATTTT
V: TRBV6-1; D: NA; J: TRBJ2-7; size: once; CDR3: CASSEASTGRREQYF; DNA: TGTGCCAGCAGTGAAGCCTCGACAGGGAGGAGGGAGCAGTACTTC